This T cell receptor beta chain was retrieved from a study of blood T cell repertoires in COVID-19. Study-wide background: The study drew acute and convalescent COVID-19 samples from the United States, Italy and Spain. The analysed material was cDNA or gDNA that came from T cells, B-cell-depleted T cells, or PBMCs.

Trimming cost V 2 bases and J 4 bases; bases outside gene matches: 18. This CDR3 comprises 19 residues. The V gene's germline CDR1 is SGHRS and CDR2 YFSETQ. As originally analysed: Reference gene primer amplification in the assay estimated nucleated cell counts. Libraries were prepared by immunoSEQ multiplex PCR; TCRdb keeps only in-frame clonotypes and omits some of them. The DNA was the basis for D and trimming; V, J and clone size are from that table. This table has 70,000 or so clones, 70% to 90% appearing once. Input material: peripheral blood. The V gene is TRBV5-1, the J gene TRBJ1-2; 9 nucleotides align to TRBD1. The receptor was derived from a woman older than 75 with active COVID-19. The CDR3 DNA reads as TGCGCCAGCAGCTTTCAAACCTCAACCGGGACAGGGAGTTTCTATGGCTACACCTTC. Amino acids: CASSFQTSTGTGSFYGYTF.